Listed below are T cell receptor beta chains from one sample, sequenced in a study of blood T cell repertoires in COVID-19. The repertoire was sequenced with immunoSEQ multiplex PCR; TCRdb's copy has only in-frame clones and lacks some. The profile covers about 37,000 clones, with around nine tenths appearing a single time and roughly 6.2% taken by the ten largest. What was sequenced was peripheral blood. The receptors derive from a human donor in a cohort sampled during active COVID-19. The CDR3 runs from the conserved cysteine through the conserved F or W. A D gene is named only where the DNA matches it firmly. Some rows have no size entry. The others give once, few or many, or a class for an expanded clone.

TRBV6-2/TRBV6-3 . . CASSYAAGSYEQYF
TRBV24-1 . TRBD1 CATSDPLTGNEQYF
TRBV11-2 . . CASSLDSQVGANVLTF
TRBV5-6 . . CASETGNTEAFF
TRBV7-2 . TRBD1 CASSPRDRGSPLHF
TRBV11-1 once . CASSFPAPERGQFF
TRBV23-1 . . CAPARRRYRSGANVLTF
TRBV28 . TRBD1 CASSLWAGQGVYGYTF
TRBV7-8 . . CASSQMGHAYEQYF
TRBV27 . TRBD1 CASSLGTGLGQPQHF
TRBV3-1/TRBV3-2 . . CASSQVTGSYEQYF
TRBV7-2 . TRBD1 CASSLMVQGADTQYF
TRBV5-1 . TRBD1 CASSSGQAEPGEQYF
TRBV6-5 few . CASSYSQNSFNSPLHF
TRBV5-8 . . CASSWTVNYGYTF
TRBV19 . . CASSTVGTSYSPLHF
TRBV20-1 . . CSASPALNTEAFF
TRBV24-1 . . CATSDHHGGGRDRNTEAFF
TRBV6-5 once . CASSRRGQLLYEQYF
TRBV3-1/TRBV3-2 . . CASSPRESSYNEQFF
TRBV25-1 . . CASSPGETQYF
TRBV4-1 . TRBD2 CASSQGLAGAETQYF
TRBV7-2 . TRBD2 CASSLTIAGAYEQFF
TRBV5-8 . TRBD1 CASSLGQGGNEQFF
TRBV10-3 . . CAISEPLGRGNYGYTF
TRBV6-6 . TRBD1 CATLQYGQVGTEAFF
TRBV7-2 . . CASSLGQNYGYTF
TRBV15 . TRBD2 CATSRDRTVEVITTSGGVDEQFF
TRBV28 . TRBD1 CASTGQGRGREQYF
TRBV2 . TRBD1 CASSEAPGTGYEQYF
TRBV5-1 . TRBD1 CASSSTGDEVYEQYF
TRBV3-1/TRBV3-2 once . CASSPTAHGGGSANEKLFF
TRBV5-4 . . CASSAGVETQYF
TRBV5-1 . TRBD2 CASRLGFGTSGDNEQFF
TRBV7-2 . . CASSLDAGQRQPQHF
TRBV7-2 . TRBD1 CASGQGESLAKNIQYF
TRBV9 . . CASDGGPSGYGYTF
TRBV27 . . CASSLSTGPTSGYTF
TRBV2 . TRBD2 CASSHRTDRPRAGGNPYEQYF
TRBV29-1 medium-sized TRBD1 CSVPDRGQSYF
TRBV7-2 . TRBD1 CASSLDSGGDSPLHF
TRBV10-3 . TRBD1 CASIPGTGGGTDTQYF
TRBV30 . TRBD2 CAWTRRGGSYEQYF
TRBV11-2 . . CASSLYRGRGSYEQYF
TRBV5-1 . . CASTPEGRGTDTQYF
TRBV5-4 . . CASSLDRYNSPLHF
TRBV27 once . CASSLSKRYWEEQGIRQETQYF
TRBV7-2 . TRBD2 CASSLLAGGQETQYF
TRBV3-1/TRBV3-2 . . CASRQGSADTQYF
TRBV6-5 once . CASMTGGNQPQHF
TRBV5-4 . TRBD2 CASSLDGGGVNEQFF
TRBV7-9 . TRBD2 CASSLGRLAYLYEQFF
TRBV19 . TRBD1 CASSSGTGSYGYTF
TRBV18 . . CASSPPRSGNQPQHF
TRBV6-5 . . CASSNLETQYF
TRBV30 . . CAWGGRGPRFGAFF
TRBV7-9 . TRBD1 CASSPRDRQNEQFF